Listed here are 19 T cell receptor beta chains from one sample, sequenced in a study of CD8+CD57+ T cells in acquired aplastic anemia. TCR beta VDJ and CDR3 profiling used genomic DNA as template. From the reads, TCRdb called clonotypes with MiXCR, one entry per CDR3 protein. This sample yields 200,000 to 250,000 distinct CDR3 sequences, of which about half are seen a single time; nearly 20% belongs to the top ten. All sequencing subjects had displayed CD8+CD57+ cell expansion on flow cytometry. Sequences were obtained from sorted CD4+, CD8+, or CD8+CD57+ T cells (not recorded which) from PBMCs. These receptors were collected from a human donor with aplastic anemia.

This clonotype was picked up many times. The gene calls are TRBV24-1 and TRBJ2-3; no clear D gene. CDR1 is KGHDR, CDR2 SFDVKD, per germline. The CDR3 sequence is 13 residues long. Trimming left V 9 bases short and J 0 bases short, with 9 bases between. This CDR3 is CATSEPSTDTQYF. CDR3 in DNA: TGTGCCACCTCCGAACCTAGCACAGATACGCAGTATTTT.

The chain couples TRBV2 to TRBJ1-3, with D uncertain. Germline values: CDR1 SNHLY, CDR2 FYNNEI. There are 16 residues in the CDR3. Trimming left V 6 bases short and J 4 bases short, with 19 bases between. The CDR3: CASSPPRARLGNTIYF. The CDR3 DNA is TGTGCCAGCAGCCCACCGCGGGCCCGCCTGGGAAACACCATATATTTT.

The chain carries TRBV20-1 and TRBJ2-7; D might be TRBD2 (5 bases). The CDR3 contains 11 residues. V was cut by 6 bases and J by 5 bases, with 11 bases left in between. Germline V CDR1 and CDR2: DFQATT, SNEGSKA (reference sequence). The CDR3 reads CSAEAGHEQYV. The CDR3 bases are TGCAGTGCCGAGGCGGGCCACGAGCAGTACGTC.

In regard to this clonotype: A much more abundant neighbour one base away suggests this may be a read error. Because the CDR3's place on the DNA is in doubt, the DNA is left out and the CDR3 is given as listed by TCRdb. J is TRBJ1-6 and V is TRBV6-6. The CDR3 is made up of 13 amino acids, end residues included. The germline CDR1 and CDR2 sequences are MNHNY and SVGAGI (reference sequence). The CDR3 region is CASILGRETPLHF.

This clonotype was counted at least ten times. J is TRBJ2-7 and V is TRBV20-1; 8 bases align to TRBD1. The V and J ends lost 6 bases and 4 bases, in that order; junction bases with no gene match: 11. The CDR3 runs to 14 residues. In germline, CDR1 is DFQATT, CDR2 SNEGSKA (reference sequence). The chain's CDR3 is CSAPKQGQGYEQYF. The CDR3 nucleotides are TGCAGTGCCCCCAAACAAGGACAGGGATACGAGCAGTACTTC.

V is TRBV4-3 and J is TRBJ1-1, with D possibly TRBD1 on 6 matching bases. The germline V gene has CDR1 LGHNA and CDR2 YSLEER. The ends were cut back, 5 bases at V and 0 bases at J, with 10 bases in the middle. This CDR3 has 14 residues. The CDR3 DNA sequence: TGCGCCAGCAGCGGGCGGACAGTGAACACTGAAGCTTTCTTT. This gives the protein CASSGRTVNTEAFF.

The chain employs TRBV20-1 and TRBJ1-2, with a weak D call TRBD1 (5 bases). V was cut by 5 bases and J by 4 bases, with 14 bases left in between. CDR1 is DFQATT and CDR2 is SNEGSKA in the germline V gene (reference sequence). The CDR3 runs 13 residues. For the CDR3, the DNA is TGCAGTGCTCTACACGGGACGGGCTATGGCTACACCTTC. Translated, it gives CSALHGTGYGYTF.

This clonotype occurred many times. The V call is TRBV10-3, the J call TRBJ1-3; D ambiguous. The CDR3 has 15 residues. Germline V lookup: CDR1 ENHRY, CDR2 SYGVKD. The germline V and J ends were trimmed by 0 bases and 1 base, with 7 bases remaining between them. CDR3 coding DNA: TGTGCCATCAGTGAGTCTTTAGGGTCTGGAAACACCATATATTTT. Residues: CAISESLGSGNTIYF.

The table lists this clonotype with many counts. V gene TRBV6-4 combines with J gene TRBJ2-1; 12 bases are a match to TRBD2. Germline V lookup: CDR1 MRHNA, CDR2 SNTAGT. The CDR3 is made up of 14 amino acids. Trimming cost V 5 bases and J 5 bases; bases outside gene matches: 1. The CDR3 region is CASSRLAGDNEQFF. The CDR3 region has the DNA TGTGCCAGCAGTCGACTAGCGGGGGACAATGAGCAGTTCTTC.

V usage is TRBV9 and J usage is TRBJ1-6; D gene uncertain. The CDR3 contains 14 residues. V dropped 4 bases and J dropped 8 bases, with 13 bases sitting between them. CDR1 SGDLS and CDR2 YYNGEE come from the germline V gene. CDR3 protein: CASSLPGMDSPLHF. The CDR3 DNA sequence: TGTGCCAGCAGCCTTCCCGGGATGGATTCACCCCTCCACTTT.

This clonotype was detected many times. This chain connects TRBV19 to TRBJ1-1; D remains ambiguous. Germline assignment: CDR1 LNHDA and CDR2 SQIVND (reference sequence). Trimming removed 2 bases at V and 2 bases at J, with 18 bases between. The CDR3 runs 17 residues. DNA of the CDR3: TGTGCCAGTAGTATACCCCCAGTATTAAGACCCAACACTGAAGCTTTCTTT. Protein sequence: CASSIPPVLRPNTEAFF. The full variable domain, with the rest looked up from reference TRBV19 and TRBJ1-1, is DGGITQSPKYLFRKEGQNVTLSCEQNLNHDAMYWYRQDPGQGLRLIYYSQIVNDFQKGDIAEGYSVSREKKESFPLTVTSAQKNPTAFYLCASSIPPVLRPNTEAFFGQGTRLTVV.

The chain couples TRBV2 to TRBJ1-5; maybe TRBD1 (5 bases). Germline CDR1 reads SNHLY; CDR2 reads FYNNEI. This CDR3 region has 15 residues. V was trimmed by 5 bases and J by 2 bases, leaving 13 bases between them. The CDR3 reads CASSSGDVGNQPQHF. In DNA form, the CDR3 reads TGTGCCAGCAGTTCCGGGGACGTCGGCAATCAGCCCCAGCATTTT.

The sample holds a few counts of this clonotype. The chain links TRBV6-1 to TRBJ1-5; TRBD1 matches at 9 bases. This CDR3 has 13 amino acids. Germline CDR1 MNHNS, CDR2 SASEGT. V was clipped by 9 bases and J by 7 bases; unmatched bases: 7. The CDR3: CASGTGRGQPQHF. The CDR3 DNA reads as TGTGCCAGTGGGACAGGGCGGGGGCAGCCCCAGCATTTT.

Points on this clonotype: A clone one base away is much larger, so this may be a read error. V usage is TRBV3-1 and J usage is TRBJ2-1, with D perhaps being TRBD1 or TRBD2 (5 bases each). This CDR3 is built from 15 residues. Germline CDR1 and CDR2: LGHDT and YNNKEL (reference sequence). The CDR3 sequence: CASSPPGQGRYEQCF. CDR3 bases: TGTGCCAGCAGCCCCCCGGGGCAGGGCCGTTATGAGCAGTGCTTC.

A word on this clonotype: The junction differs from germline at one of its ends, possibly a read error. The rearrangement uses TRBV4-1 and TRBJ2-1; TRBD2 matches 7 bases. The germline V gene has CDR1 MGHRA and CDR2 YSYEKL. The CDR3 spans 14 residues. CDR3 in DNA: TGTGCCAGTAGTTACGGACTAGAGACCAATGAGCAGTTCTTC. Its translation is CASSYGLETNEQFF.

The CDR3 bases are TGTGCCAGCAGCCCTGGGACTAGCGGGGAGGGGGAGCAGTTCTTC. It is translated as CASSPGTSGEGEQFF. This sequence joins TRBV11-2 and TRBJ2-1; 13 bases are shared with TRBD2. V lost 5 bases to trimming and J lost 10 bases; unmatched junction nucleotides: 8. The V gene's germline CDR1 is SGHAT and CDR2 FQNNGV. The CDR3 runs 15 residues.

The CDR3 DNA is TGTGCCAGCAGCGTGACAGGGCCAGATACGCAGTATTTT. Translation: CASSVTGPDTQYF. V usage is TRBV7-8 and J usage is TRBJ2-3, with 7 bases fitting TRBD1. J lost 4 bases, V lost 5 bases, and 3 bases had no gene match. The CDR3 contains 13 residues. Germline values: CDR1 SGHVS, CDR2 FQNEAQ.

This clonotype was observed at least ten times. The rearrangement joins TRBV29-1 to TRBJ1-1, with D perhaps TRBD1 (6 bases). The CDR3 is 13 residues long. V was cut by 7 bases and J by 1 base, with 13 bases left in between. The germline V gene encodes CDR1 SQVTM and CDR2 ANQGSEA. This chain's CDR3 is CSGGQSANTEAFF. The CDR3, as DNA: TGCAGCGGAGGACAGTCGGCGAACACTGAAGCTTTCTTT.

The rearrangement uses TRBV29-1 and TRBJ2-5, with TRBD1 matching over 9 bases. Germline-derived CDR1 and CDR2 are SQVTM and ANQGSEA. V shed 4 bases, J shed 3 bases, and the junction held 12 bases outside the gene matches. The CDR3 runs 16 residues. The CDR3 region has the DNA TGCAGCGTTGCACCCCACAGGGACAGGGCAAAAGAGACCCAGTACTTC. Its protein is CSVAPHRDRAKETQYF. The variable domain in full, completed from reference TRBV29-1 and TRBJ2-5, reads SAVISQKPSRDICQRGTSLTIQCQVDSQVTMMFWYRQQPGQSLTLIATANQGSEATYESGFVIDKFPISRPNLTFSTLTVSNMSPEDSSIYLCSVAPHRDRAKETQYFGPGTRLLVL.